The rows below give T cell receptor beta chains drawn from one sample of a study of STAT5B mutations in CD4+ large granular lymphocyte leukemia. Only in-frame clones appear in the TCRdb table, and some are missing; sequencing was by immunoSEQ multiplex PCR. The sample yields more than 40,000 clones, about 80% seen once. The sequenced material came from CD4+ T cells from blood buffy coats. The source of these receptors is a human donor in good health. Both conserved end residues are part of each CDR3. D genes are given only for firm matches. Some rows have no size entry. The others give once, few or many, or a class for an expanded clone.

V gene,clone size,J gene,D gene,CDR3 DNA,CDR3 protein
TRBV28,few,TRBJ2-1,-,TGTGCCAGCGTTTCGGGGCAGAGCAATGAGCAGTTCTTC,CASVSGQSNEQFF
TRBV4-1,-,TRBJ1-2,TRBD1,TGCGCCAGCAGCCAACCTATGGGACAGGGCTACTATGGCTACACCTTC,CASSQPMGQGYYGYTF
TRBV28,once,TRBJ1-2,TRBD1,TGTGCCAGCAATCCAGGGGGCGCTTATGGCTACACCTTC,CASNPGGAYGYTF
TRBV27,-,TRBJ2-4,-,TGTGCCAGCAGTAAATCCTTCGGTGCAGACGGAATAGCCAAAAACATTCAGTACTTC,CASSKSFGADGIAKNIQYF
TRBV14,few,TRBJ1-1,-,TGTGCCAGCAGCCAAGATCCGTCCTCGCGGAGGGCTTTCTTT,CASSQDPSSRRAFF
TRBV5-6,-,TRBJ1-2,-,TGTGCCAGCAGCTCGATGACAAACACCTATGGCTACACCTTC,CASSSMTNTYGYTF
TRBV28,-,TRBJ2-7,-,TGTGCCAGCAGTAAGGTTTCCTACGAGCAGTACTTC,CASSKVSYEQYF
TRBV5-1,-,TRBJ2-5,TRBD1,TGCGCCAGCAGCTTGGAGGCAGGGGGATGGGAGACCCAGTACTTC,CASSLEAGGWETQYF
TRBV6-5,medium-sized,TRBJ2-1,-,TGTGCCAGCAGGCATTACAATGAGCAGTTCTTC,CASRHYNEQFF
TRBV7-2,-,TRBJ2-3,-,TGTGCCAGCAGCCGGCCGTTTGGCACAGATACGCAGTATTTT,CASSRPFGTDTQYF
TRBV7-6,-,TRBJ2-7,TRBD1,TGTGCCAGCAGCCCGCAGGGGGATCAGCAGTACTTC,CASSPQGDQQYF
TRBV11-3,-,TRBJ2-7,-,TGTGCCAGCAGCTTCCGGGGGCGGCCCTACGAGCAGTACTTC,CASSFRGRPYEQYF
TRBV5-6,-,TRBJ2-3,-,TGTGCCAGCAGCTTGGGTGGTTATAGGGAAGATACGCAGTATTTT,CASSLGGYREDTQYF
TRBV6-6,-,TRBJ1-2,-,TGTGCCAGCACCACACGGGGCAGGACTAACTATGGCTACACCTTC,CASTTRGRTNYGYTF
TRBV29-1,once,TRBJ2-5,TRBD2,TGCAGCGTTGGGGCTCCGGTCACTAGCGGGAATTTTCGGAGAGAGACCCAGTACTTC,CSVGAPVTSGNFRRETQYF
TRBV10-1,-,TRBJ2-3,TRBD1,TGCGCCACCAGGGGACAGGGCTCAAATACGCAGTATTTT,CATRGQGSNTQYF
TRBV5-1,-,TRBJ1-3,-,TGCGCCAGCAGCTTGGGAGGGACTGGAAACACCATATATTTT,CASSLGGTGNTIYF
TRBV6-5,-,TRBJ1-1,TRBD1,TGTGCCAGCAGGTCACAGGGGAGGGGCACTGAAGCTTTCTTT,CASRSQGRGTEAFF
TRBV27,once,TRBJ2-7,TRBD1,TGTGCCAGCAGTTTAAAGGGACAGGGTCCCCACGAGCAGTACTTC,CASSLKGQGPHEQYF
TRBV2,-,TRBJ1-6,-,TGTGCCAGCACCTACTCAAACTCCTATAATTCACCCCTCCACTTT,CASTYSNSYNSPLHF
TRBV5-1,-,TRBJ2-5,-,TGCGCCAGCAGACCCGGGTCCCAGGGAGAGACCCAGTACTTC,CASRPGSQGETQYF
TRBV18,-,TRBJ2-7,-,TGTGCCAGCTCACCACCCACAGGGTATCCCTACGAGCAGTACTTC,CASSPPTGYPYEQYF
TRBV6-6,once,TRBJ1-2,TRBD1,TGTGCCAGCAGTTACACGACAGGGCAAGAAGGCTACACCTTC,CASSYTTGQEGYTF
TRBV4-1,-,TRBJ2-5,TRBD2,TGCGCCAGCAGCCAACTTTCCACGGGACTAGCGGGGAGAGGGACCCAGTACTTC,CASSQLSTGLAGRGTQYF
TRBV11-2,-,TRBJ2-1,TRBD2,TGTGCCAGCAGCTTAACCATGGCCATCGGGACTAGCCATGAGCAGTTCTTC,CASSLTMAIGTSHEQFF
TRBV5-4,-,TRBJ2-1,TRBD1,TGTGCCAGCAGCTCCGGGACAGGGGGCAATGAGCAGTTCTTC,CASSSGTGGNEQFF
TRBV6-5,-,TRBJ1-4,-,TGTGCCAGCAGTCAAAATGAAAAACTGTTTTTT,CASSQNEKLFF
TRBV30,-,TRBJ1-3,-,TGTGCCTGGGGGCAGTCCGGAAACACCATATATTTT,CAWGQSGNTIYF
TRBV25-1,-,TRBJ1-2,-,TGTGCCAGCAGTGAATCCGGCAGGGGTTATGGCTACACCTTC,CASSESGRGYGYTF
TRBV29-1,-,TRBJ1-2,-,TGCAGCGTTGAAGATCAAGGGGTGGGGGTCTATGGCTACACCTTC,CSVEDQGVGVYGYTF
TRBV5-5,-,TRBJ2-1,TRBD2,TGTGCCAGCAGCTCCTTAGCGGGGGGGGGTGAGCAGTTCTTC,CASSSLAGGGEQFF
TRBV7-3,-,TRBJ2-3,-,TGTGCCAGCAGCGGACTATCTTCGTCCGATACGCAGTATTTT,CASSGLSSSDTQYF
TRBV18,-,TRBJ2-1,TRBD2,TGTGCCAGCTCACCTCGGACTAGCGGGGGGGCCAATGAGCAGTTCTTC,CASSPRTSGGANEQFF
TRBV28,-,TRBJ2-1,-,TGTGCCAGCAGCCGTTATGAGCAGTTCTTC,CASSRYEQFF
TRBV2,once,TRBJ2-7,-,TGTGCCAGCAGTGTGGGTGAGCAGTACTTC,CASSVGEQYF
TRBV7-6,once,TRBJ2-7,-,TGTGCCAGCAGCCCGGCGGGATCCTACGAGCAGTACTTC,CASSPAGSYEQYF
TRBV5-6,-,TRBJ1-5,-,TGTGCCAGCAGCTCCTATCGGACACGGAATCCATATCAGCCCCAGCATTTT,CASSSYRTRNPYQPQHF
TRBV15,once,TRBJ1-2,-,TGTGCCACCAGCAGAGCGGGTTTTCGTGATGGCTACACCTTC,CATSRAGFRDGYTF
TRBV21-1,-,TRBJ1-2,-,TGTGCCAGCAGCAAAGGCAGAAAGGGGGACGGTGGCTACACCTTC,CASSKGRKGDGGYTF
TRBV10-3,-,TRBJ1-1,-,TGTGCCATCACATCCTCGACGGAGATGAACACTGAAGCTTTCTTT,CAITSSTEMNTEAFF
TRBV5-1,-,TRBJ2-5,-,TGCGCCAGCAGCCTGACACCACGACGGGGGTACCAGGAGACCCAGTACTTC,CASSLTPRRGYQETQYF
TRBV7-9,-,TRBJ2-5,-,TGTGCCAGCAGCTTATCTGGGGGAGAGACCCAGTACTTC,CASSLSGGETQYF
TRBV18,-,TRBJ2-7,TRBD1,TGTGCCAGCTCACCCGGGACAGGGGGCACCTACGAGCAGTACTTC,CASSPGTGGTYEQYF
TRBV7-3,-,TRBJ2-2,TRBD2,TGTGCCAGCAGCGAGACCGGGACTAAGAACACCGGGGAGCTGTTTTTT,CASSETGTKNTGELFF
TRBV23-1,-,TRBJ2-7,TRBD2,TGCGCCAGCAGTCCAATCGAGTCGCCAGGCGGGGGGCAAACCTACGAGCAGTACTTC,CASSPIESPGGGQTYEQYF
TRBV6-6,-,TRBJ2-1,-,TGTGCCAGCAGTTACGAGGACAGCTCCTACAATGAGCAGTTCTTC,CASSYEDSSYNEQFF
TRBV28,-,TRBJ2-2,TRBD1,TGTGCCAGCAGTAAGGACAGGGGGATTTACACCGGGGAGCTGTTTTTT,CASSKDRGIYTGELFF
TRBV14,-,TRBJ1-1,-,TGTGCCAGCAGCCAAGACCCGGTGTTGCCTGAAGCTTTCTTT,CASSQDPVLPEAFF
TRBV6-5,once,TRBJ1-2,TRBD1,TGTGCCAGCAGTGACAGGGGGCGTGACTACACCTTC,CASSDRGRDYTF
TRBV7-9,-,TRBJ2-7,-,TGTGCCAGCCGGCCAGGGGCCAACGAGCAGTACTTC,CASRPGANEQYF
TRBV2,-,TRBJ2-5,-,TGTGCCAGCAGTCTGGGCGAGACCCAGTACTTC,CASSLGETQYF
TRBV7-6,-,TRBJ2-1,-,TGTGCCAGCAGCTTAGGGCAGGGAGTCAGCTCCTACAATGAGCAGTTCTTC,CASSLGQGVSSYNEQFF
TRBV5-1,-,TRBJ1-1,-,TGCGCCAGCAGCTCTCTGGGGGTGAACACTGAAGCTTTCTTT,CASSSLGVNTEAFF
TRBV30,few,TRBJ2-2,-,TGTGCCTGGGGCAGAGACACCGGGGAGCTGTTTTTT,CAWGRDTGELFF
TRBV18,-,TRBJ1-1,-,TGTGCCAGCTCACCACAGGGCATTCTAGGGAACACTGAAGCTTTCTTT,CASSPQGILGNTEAFF
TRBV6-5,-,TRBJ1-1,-,TGTGCCAGCAGTTACTTGGCCCGTACAAGTATAAGTGAAGCTTTCTTT,CASSYLARTSISEAFF
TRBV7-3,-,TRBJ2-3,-,TGTGCCAGCAGCTTTTTAGCGACAAGCACAGATACGCAGTATTTT,CASSFLATSTDTQYF
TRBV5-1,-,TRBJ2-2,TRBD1,TGCGCCAGCAGCTGGACAGGGGGACGCACCGGGGAGCTGTTTTTT,CASSWTGGRTGELFF
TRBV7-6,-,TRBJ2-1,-,TGTGCCAGCAGCCCCTTGACAGGCTCTGTGCGGGAGATTTGGGAGCAGTTCTTC,CASSPLTGSVREIWEQFF
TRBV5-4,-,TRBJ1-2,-,TGTGCCAGCAGCTTGAGTAGGCAGGGTGGTGGCTACACCTTC,CASSLSRQGGGYTF